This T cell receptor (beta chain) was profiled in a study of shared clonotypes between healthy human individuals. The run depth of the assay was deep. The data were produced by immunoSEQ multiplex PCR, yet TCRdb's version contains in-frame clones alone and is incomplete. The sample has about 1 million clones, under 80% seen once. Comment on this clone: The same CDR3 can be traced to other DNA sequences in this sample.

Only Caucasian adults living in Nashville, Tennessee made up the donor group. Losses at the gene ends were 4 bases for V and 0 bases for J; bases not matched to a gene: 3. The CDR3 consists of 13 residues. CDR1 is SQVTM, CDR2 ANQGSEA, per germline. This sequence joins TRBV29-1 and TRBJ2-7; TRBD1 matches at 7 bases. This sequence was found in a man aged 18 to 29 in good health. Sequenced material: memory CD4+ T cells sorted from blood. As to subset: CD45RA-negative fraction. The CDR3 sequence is CSVVGTVSYEQYF. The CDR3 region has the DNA TGCAGCGTTGTGGGGACAGTCTCCTACGAGCAGTACTTC.